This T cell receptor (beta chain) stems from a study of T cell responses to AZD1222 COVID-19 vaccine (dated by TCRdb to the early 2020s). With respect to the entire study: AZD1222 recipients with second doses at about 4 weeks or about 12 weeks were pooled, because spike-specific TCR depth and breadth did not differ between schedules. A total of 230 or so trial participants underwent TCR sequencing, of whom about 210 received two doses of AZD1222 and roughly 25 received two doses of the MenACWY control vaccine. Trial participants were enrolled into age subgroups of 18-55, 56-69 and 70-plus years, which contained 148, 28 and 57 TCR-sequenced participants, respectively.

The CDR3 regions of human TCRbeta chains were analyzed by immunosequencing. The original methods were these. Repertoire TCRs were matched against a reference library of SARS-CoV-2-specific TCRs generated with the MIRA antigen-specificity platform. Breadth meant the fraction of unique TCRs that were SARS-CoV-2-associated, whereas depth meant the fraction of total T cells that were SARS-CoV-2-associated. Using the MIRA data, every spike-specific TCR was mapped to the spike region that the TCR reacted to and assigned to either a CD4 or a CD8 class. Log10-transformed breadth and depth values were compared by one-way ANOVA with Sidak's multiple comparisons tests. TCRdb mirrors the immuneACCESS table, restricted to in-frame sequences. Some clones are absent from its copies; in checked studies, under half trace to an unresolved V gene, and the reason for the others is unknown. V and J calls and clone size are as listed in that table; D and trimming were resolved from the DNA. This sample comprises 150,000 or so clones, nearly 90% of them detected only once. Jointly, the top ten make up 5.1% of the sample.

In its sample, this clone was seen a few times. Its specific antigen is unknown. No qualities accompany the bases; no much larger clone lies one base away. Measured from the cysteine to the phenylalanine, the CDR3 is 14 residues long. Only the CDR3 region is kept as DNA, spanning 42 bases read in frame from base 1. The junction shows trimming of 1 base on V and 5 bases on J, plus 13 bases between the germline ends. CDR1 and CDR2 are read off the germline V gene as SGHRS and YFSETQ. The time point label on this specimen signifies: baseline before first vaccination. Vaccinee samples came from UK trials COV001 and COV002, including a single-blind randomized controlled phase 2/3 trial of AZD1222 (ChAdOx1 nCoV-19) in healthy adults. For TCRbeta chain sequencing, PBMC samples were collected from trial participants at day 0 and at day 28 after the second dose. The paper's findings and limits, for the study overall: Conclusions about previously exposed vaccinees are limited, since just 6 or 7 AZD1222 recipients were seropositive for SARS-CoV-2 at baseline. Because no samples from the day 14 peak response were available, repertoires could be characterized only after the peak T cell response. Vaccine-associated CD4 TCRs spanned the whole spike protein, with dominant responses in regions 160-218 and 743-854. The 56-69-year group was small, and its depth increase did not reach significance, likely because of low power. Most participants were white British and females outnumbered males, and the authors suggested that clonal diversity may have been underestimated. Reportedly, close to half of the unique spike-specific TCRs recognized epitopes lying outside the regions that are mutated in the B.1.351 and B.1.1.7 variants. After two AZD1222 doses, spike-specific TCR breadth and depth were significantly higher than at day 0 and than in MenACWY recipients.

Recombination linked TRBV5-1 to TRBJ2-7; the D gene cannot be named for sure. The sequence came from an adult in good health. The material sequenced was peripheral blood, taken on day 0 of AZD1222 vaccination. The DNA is TGCGCCAGCAGCTTGACGGTCCAGGTGAACGAGCAGTACTTC. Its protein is CASSLTVQVNEQYF.